This T cell receptor (beta chain) was observed in a study of OX40 agonist ivuxolimab in advanced cancers. Study as a whole: Patients' therapy was ivuxolimab, an antibody that acts as an agonist of OX40 (CD134).

Systemic immunosuppression or autoimmune disease history was grounds to exclude patients. Baseline was the first blood sampling point, followed by cycle 4 day 1 and cycle 7 day 1. In regard to this clone: Its antigen remains unidentified.

Using immunoSEQ multiplex PCR, the repertoire was profiled, and TCRdb retains in-frame clones only, with some absent. The sample has about 40,000 clones; around nine tenths are singletons. Trimming pared 0 bases from V and 6 bases from J, leaving 5 bases between. Per the germline V gene, CDR1 is SGHDT and CDR2 is YYEEEE. This CDR3 contains 12 residues. Study-level points and caveats: Certain nonresponders additionally had low normalized T-cell clonal expansion.

This chain connects TRBV5-6 to TRBJ2-3; D is ambiguous. The receptor was derived from an adult with an advanced solid tumor such as melanoma, head and neck, liver or kidney cancer. The sequences come from CD4+ or CD8+ T cells sorted from blood, collected in a trial of the OX40 agonist ivuxolimab. The CDR3 nucleotides read TGTGCCAGCAGCTTGGCGGTGGATACGCAGTATTTT. Translation gives CASSLAVDTQYF.